The rows below give T cell receptor beta chains drawn from one sample of a study of OX40 agonist ivuxolimab in advanced cancers. Using immunoSEQ multiplex PCR, the repertoire was profiled, and TCRdb retains in-frame clones only, with some absent. The table shows approximately 14,000 clones, with about 89% occurring only once. The sequenced sample was CD4+ or CD8+ T cells sorted from blood, obtained in a trial of the OX40 agonist ivuxolimab. The source is an adult with an advanced solid tumor such as melanoma, head and neck, liver or kidney cancer. Both conserved end residues are part of each CDR3. The order of the fields is V gene, D gene, clone size, J gene, CDR3 protein, CDR3 DNA. D genes are given only for firm matches. The size of a clone is reported for some rows only, either as once, few or many, or as a class for expanded clones.

v_gene: TRBV19; d_gene: TRBD2; abundance: NA; j_gene: TRBJ2-1; CDR3aa: CASSMGLAGLLRNEQFF; CDR3nt: TGTGCCAGTAGTATGGGACTAGCGGGATTACTCAGGAATGAGCAGTTCTTC
v_gene: TRBV6-5; d_gene: NA; abundance: once; j_gene: TRBJ1-1; CDR3aa: CASSYETGEAFF; CDR3nt: TGTGCCAGCAGTTACGAGACAGGTGAAGCTTTCTTT
v_gene: TRBV6-5; d_gene: NA; abundance: NA; j_gene: TRBJ1-4; CDR3aa: CASSPDMGTNEKLFF; CDR3nt: TGTGCCAGCAGCCCGGACATGGGGACTAATGAAAAACTGTTTTTT
v_gene: TRBV9; d_gene: NA; abundance: NA; j_gene: TRBJ2-1; CDR3aa: CASSVDSSYNEQFF; CDR3nt: TGTGCCAGCAGCGTAGATAGCTCCTACAATGAGCAGTTCTTC
v_gene: TRBV11-2; d_gene: TRBD1; abundance: NA; j_gene: TRBJ1-2; CDR3aa: CASSVPTGDGYTF; CDR3nt: TGTGCCAGCAGCGTCCCGACAGGGGATGGCTACACCTTC
v_gene: TRBV11-2; d_gene: NA; abundance: NA; j_gene: TRBJ2-6; CDR3aa: CASRNFQWGMGSGANVLTF; CDR3nt: TGTGCCAGCAGAAACTTTCAGTGGGGCATGGGCTCTGGGGCCAACGTCCTGACTTTC
v_gene: TRBV27; d_gene: NA; abundance: NA; j_gene: TRBJ2-1; CDR3aa: CASSSGLYNEQFF; CDR3nt: TGTGCCAGCAGTTCTGGCCTGTACAATGAGCAGTTCTTC
v_gene: TRBV2; d_gene: TRBD1; abundance: NA; j_gene: TRBJ1-2; CDR3aa: CASLETGDLYGYTF; CDR3nt: TGTGCCAGCCTTGAAACAGGGGACCTCTATGGCTACACCTTC
v_gene: TRBV5-1; d_gene: NA; abundance: NA; j_gene: TRBJ2-7; CDR3aa: CASSLEGYPYEQYF; CDR3nt: TGCGCCAGCAGCTTGGAAGGGTATCCCTACGAGCAGTACTTC
v_gene: TRBV6-4; d_gene: NA; abundance: NA; j_gene: TRBJ1-2; CDR3aa: CASRTDSSGNNYGYTF; CDR3nt: TGTGCCAGCAGGACGGACAGTTCGGGTAATAACTATGGCTACACCTTC
v_gene: TRBV10-3; d_gene: NA; abundance: NA; j_gene: TRBJ2-5; CDR3aa: CAISARVQQETQYF; CDR3nt: TGTGCCATCAGTGCCAGGGTTCAACAAGAGACCCAGTACTTC
v_gene: TRBV11-2; d_gene: NA; abundance: few; j_gene: TRBJ1-2; CDR3aa: CASSLGTSNYGYTF; CDR3nt: TGTGCCAGCAGCTTAGGCACCTCTAACTATGGCTACACCTTC
v_gene: TRBV9; d_gene: NA; abundance: few; j_gene: TRBJ2-5; CDR3aa: CASSVALDSQETQYF; CDR3nt: TGTGCCAGCAGCGTAGCCTTAGACAGCCAAGAGACCCAGTACTTC
v_gene: TRBV27; d_gene: TRBD1; abundance: NA; j_gene: TRBJ2-7; CDR3aa: CASSLLTAGQGADEQYF; CDR3nt: TGTGCCAGCAGTTTATTAACAGCGGGACAGGGGGCGGACGAGCAGTACTTC
v_gene: TRBV4-1; d_gene: TRBD1; abundance: NA; j_gene: TRBJ2-5; CDR3aa: CASSQDSAPDRAQETQYF; CDR3nt: TGCGCCAGCAGCCAAGATAGTGCTCCCGACAGGGCCCAAGAGACCCAGTACTTC
v_gene: TRBV7-9; d_gene: NA; abundance: NA; j_gene: TRBJ1-5; CDR3aa: CASSLASSTNQPQHF; CDR3nt: TGTGCCAGCAGCTTAGCCTCGTCTACCAATCAGCCCCAGCATTTT
v_gene: TRBV7-3; d_gene: NA; abundance: NA; j_gene: TRBJ2-7; CDR3aa: CASSEYTGTEQYF; CDR3nt: TGTGCCAGCAGCGAATATACAGGGACCGAGCAGTACTTC
v_gene: TRBV4-1; d_gene: NA; abundance: NA; j_gene: TRBJ1-3; CDR3aa: CASSQDPAQGYSGNTIYF; CDR3nt: TGCGCCAGCAGCCAAGATCCAGCCCAGGGATACTCTGGAAACACCATATATTTT
v_gene: TRBV2; d_gene: NA; abundance: NA; j_gene: TRBJ2-2; CDR3aa: CAIRDGDSNTGELFF; CDR3nt: TGTGCCATCCGGGACGGGGACTCGAACACCGGGGAGCTGTTTTTT
v_gene: TRBV13; d_gene: TRBD1; abundance: NA; j_gene: TRBJ2-4; CDR3aa: CASSSLDRGGIQYF; CDR3nt: TGTGCCAGCAGCTCCCTGGACAGGGGAGGCATTCAGTACTTC
v_gene: TRBV13; d_gene: NA; abundance: NA; j_gene: TRBJ2-1; CDR3aa: CASSRGELPEQFF; CDR3nt: TGTGCCAGCAGCAGGGGGGAGTTACCTGAGCAGTTCTTC
v_gene: TRBV4-1; d_gene: TRBD2; abundance: NA; j_gene: TRBJ2-2; CDR3aa: CASSLPGLAGGITGELFF; CDR3nt: TGCGCCAGCAGCCTACCGGGACTAGCGGGAGGGATCACCGGGGAGCTGTTTTTT
v_gene: TRBV12-5; d_gene: NA; abundance: NA; j_gene: TRBJ1-5; CDR3aa: CASGLDSNQPQHF; CDR3nt: TGTGCTAGTGGTTTGGATAGCAATCAGCCCCAGCATTTT
v_gene: TRBV5-6; d_gene: NA; abundance: once; j_gene: TRBJ2-5; CDR3aa: CASSLYQETQYF; CDR3nt: TGTGCCAGCAGCTTGTACCAAGAGACCCAGTACTTC
v_gene: TRBV5-6; d_gene: NA; abundance: NA; j_gene: TRBJ1-1; CDR3aa: CASSPDGVSEAFF; CDR3nt: TGTGCCAGCAGCCCGGACGGGGTCTCTGAAGCTTTCTTT
v_gene: TRBV7-9; d_gene: TRBD2; abundance: NA; j_gene: TRBJ2-7; CDR3aa: CASSGLGEAYEQYF; CDR3nt: TGTGCCAGCAGTGGACTAGGGGAAGCCTACGAGCAGTACTTC
v_gene: TRBV28; d_gene: NA; abundance: NA; j_gene: TRBJ2-6; CDR3aa: CASSSWDSSGANVLTF; CDR3nt: TGTGCCAGCAGTTCCTGGGATAGCTCTGGGGCCAACGTCCTGACTTTC
v_gene: TRBV14; d_gene: NA; abundance: NA; j_gene: TRBJ1-2; CDR3aa: CASSQDHLGVQDGYTF; CDR3nt: TGTGCCAGCAGCCAAGATCATCTGGGGGTTCAGGATGGCTACACCTTC
v_gene: TRBV5-1; d_gene: NA; abundance: NA; j_gene: TRBJ2-7; CDR3aa: CASSPWGGQYEQYF; CDR3nt: TGCGCCAGCAGCCCATGGGGGGGGCAATACGAGCAGTACTTC